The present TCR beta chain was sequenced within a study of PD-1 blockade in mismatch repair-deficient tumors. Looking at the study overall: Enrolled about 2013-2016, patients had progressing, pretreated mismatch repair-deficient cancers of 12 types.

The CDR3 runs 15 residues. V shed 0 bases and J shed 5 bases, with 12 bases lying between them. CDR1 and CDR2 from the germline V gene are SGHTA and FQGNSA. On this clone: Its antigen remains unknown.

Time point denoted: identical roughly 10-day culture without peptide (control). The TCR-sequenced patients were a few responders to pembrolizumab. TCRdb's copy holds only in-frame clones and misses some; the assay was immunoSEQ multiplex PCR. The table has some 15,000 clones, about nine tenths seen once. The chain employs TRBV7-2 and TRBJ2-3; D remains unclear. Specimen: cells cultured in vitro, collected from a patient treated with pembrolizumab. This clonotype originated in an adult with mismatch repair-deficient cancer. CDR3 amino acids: CASSLAKVGRDTQYF. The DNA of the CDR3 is TGTGCCAGCAGCTTAGCCAAAGTTGGCCGAGATACGCAGTATTTT.